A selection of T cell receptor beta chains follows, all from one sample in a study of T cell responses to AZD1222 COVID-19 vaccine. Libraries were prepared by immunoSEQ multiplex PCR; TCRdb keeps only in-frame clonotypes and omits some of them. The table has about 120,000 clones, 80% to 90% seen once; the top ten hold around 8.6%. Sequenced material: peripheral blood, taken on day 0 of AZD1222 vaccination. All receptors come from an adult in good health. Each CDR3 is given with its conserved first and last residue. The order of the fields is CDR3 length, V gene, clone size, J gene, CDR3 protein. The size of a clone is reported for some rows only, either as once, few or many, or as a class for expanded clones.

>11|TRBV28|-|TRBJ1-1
CATQIQGEAFF
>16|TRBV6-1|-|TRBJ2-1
CASSAERSGPYNEQFF
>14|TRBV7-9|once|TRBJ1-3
CASSPDRARNTIYF
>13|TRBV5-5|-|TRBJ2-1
CASSLGGENEQFF
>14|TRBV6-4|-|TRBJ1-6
CASSDGGWNSPLHF
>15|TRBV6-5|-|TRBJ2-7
CASSSGGGGSYEQYF
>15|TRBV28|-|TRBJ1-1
CASRGTGFSVAEAFF
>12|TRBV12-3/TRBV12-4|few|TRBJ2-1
CASSLGLAEQFF
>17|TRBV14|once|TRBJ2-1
CASSLSFGGRFYNEQFF
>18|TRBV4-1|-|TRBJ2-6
CASSQGTDPSGGANVLTF
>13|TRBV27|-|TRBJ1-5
CASSLLSNQPQHF
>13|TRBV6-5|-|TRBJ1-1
CASRDDRYTEAFF
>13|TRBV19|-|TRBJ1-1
CASRTRGNTEAFF
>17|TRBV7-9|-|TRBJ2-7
CASSPRTSGGNNYEQYF
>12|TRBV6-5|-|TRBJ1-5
CASSYRGGPQHF
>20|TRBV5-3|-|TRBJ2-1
CARSNGCGPLKRDSYNEQFF
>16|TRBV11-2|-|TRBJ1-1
CASSMGQGLTNTEAFF
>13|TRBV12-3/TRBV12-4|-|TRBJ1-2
CASSQGGDYGYTF
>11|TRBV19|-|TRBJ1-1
CASSGTGGAFF
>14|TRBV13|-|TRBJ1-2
CASSLVGGTYGYTF
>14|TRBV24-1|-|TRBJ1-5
CATSAGIDNQPQHF
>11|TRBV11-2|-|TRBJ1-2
CASSFNYGYTF
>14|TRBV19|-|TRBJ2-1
CASSLSPSYNEQFF
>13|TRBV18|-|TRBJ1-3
CASSPDIGNTIYF
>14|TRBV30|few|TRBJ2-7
CAWSRVTNSYEQYF
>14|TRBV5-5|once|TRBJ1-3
CASSLAGVGNTIYF
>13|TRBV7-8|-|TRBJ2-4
CASSLGAKNIQYF
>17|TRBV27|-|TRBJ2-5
CASSRAKQQGGSGTQYF